This T cell receptor (beta chain) emerged from a study of control samples from healthy donors and cancer patients (dated by TCRdb to the early 2020s). Receptor amplification or capture employed the immunoSEQ multiplex PCR assay. The immuneACCESS repertoire file appears here via TCRdb, limited to in-frame rearrangements. These files lack a portion of the clones; in checked studies, under half of the deficit traces to unresolved V genes, and the cause of the others is not known. Across this sample there are fewer than 200,000 clones, with 93% seen only once. The top ten constitute 4.1% of the sample. For CDR1 and CDR2, the germline V gene lists LGHNT and FRNRAP. V lost 1 base and J lost 8 bases; the stretch between them is 14 bases long. The CDR3 measures 14 amino acids from cysteine to phenylalanine. Solely the CDR3 DNA is kept, with 42 bases framed from the first base. Of note for this clone: Its antigen has not been determined. Base-call qualities are not available, and no considerably larger clone is one nucleotide away.

Rearrangement joined TRBV12-5 to TRBJ1-1; the D gene is unclear. The source of this sequence is a woman in her fifties or sixties in good health. Sequencing was performed on blood. The DNA sequence is TGTGCTAGTGGTTTGGGCTCGGGGAGGTGGGAAGCTTTCTTT. The translation is CASGLGSGRWEAFF.